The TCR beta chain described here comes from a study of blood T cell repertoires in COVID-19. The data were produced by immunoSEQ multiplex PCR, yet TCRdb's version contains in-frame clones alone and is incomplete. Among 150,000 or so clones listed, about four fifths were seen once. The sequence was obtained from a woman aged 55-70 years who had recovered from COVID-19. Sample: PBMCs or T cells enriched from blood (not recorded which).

DNA of the CDR3: TGCAGCGTTGAGGTAGAGAGGTACTATGGCTACACCTTC. As protein: CSVEVERYYGYTF. The chain carries TRBV29-1 and TRBJ1-2, with no clear D. V was cut by 3 bases and J by 3 bases, with 11 bases left in between. Germline V lookup: CDR1 SQVTM, CDR2 ANQGSEA. The length of the CDR3 is 13 residues.